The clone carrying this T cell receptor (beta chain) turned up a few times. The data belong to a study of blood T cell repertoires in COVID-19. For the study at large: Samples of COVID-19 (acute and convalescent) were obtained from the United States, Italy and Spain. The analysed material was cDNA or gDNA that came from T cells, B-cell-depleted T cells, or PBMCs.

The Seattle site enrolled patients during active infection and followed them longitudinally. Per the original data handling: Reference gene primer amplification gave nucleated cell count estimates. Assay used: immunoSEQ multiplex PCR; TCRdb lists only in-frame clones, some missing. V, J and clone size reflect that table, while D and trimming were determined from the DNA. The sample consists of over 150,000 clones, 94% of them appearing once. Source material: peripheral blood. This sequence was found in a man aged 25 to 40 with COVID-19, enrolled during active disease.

The CDR3 DNA reads TGTGCCACCAGCAGAGGGAGAGGGTCCGTAGATACGCAGTATTTT. Its translation is CATSRGRGSVDTQYF. The chain uses TRBV15 and TRBJ2-3; TRBD2 is a possible D gene (5 bases). There are 15 residues in the CDR3. Trimming took 1 base from V and 5 from J, leaving 13 bases between them. Germline-derived CDR1 and CDR2 are LNHNV and YYDKDF (reference sequence). The variable domain in full, completed from reference TRBV15 and TRBJ2-3, reads DAMVIQNPRYQVTQFGKPVTLSCSQTLNHNVMYWYQQKSSQAPKLLFHYYDKDFNNEADTPDNFQSRRPNTSFCFLDIRSPGLGDTAMYLCATSRGRGSVDTQYFGPGTRLTVL.